The clone carrying this TCR beta chain has only a few counts. What it recognizes is unknown. This entry belongs to a study of PD-1 blockade in classical Hodgkin lymphoma. All the patients suffered relapse after autologous stem cell transplantation, and brentuximab vedotin exposure differed. The study purified CD4+ T cells from thawed PBMCs using magnetic negative selection. Trimming took 2 bases from V and 5 from J; bases not matched to a gene: 13. The length of the CDR3 is 17 residues. Germline assignment: CDR1 SGHAT and CDR2 FQNNGV. Only in-frame clones appear in the TCRdb table, and some are missing; sequencing was by immunoSEQ multiplex PCR. The profile covers tens of thousands of clones, with around 80% appearing a single time and approximately 2.6% taken by the ten largest. Points from the study as a whole: CD4+ TCR diversity rose significantly by C4D1, and CD8+ TCR diversity did not. Healthy donors reportedly exceeded newly diagnosed patients in baseline TCR diversity.

The sequence derives from a human donor with classical Hodgkin lymphoma. The genes are TRBV11-2 and TRBJ1-2; TRBD1 agrees at 8 bases. The specimen was CD4+ T cells from blood, collected at baseline. This chain's CDR3 is CASSLSTDRVIAYGYTF. The CDR3 DNA reads as TGTGCCAGCAGCTTAAGCACGGACAGGGTCATTGCTTATGGCTACACCTTC.